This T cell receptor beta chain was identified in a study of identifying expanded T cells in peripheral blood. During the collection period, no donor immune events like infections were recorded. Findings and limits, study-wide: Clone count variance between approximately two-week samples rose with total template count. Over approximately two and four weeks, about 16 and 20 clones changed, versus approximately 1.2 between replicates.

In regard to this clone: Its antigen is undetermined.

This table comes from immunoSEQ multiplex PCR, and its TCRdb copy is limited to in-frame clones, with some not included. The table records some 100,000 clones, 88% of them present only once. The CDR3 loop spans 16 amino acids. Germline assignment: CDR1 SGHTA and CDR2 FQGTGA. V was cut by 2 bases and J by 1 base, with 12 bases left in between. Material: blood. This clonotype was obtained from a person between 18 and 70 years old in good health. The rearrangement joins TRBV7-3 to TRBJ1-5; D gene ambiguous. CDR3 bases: TGTGCCAGCAGCTTATGGGGTGTGACGAGCAATCAGCCCCAGCATTTT. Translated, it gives CASSLWGVTSNQPQHF.